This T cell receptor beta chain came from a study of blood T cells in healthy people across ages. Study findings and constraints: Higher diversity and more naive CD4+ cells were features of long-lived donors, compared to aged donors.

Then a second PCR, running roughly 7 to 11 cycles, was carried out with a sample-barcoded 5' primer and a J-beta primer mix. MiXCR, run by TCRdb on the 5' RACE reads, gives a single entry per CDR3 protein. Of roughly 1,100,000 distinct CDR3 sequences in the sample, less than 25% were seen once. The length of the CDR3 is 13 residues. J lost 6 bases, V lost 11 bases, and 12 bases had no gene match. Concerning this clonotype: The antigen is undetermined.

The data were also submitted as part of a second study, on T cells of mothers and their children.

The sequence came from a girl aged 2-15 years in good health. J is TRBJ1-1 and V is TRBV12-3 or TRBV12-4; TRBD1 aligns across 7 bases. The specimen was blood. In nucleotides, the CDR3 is TGTGCCGGCGCTTCAGGGGGGGCGGCTGAAGCTTTCTTT. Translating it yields CAGASGGAAEAFF.